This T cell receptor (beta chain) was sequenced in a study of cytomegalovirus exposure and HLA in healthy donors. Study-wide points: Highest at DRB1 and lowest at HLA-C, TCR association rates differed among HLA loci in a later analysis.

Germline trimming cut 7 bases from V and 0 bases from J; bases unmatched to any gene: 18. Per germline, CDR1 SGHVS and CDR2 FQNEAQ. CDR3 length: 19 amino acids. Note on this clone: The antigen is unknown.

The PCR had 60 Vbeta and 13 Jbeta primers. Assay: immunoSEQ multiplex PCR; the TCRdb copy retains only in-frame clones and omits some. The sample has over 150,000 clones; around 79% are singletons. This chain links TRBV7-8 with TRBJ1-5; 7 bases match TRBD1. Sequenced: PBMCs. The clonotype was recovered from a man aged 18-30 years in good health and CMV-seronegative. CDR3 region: CASTGTGEATWYSNQPQHF. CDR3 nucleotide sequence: TGTGCCAGCACGGGTACAGGGGAAGCCACATGGTATAGCAATCAGCCCCAGCATTTT.